Ten or more counts support the clone carrying this T cell receptor beta chain. The antigen remains unidentified. There were TCR beta CDR3 regions amplified from RNA transcripts. The HTBI set primed first-round TCR CDR3 RT-PCR. TCRdb re-called the multiplex PCR reads with MiXCR, one entry per CDR3 protein. The sample lists about 520,000 distinct CDR3 sequences; around 24% were seen once. This record comes from a study of T cells in Graves' hyperthyroidism and ophthalmopathy. The overall study: Before treatment of any kind, peripheral blood was taken at initial diagnosis.

Study findings and constraints: The model anticipated ophthalmopathy a median about 7.1 months pre-onset. Classification by a 13 V-J model distinguished ophthalmopathy from stable hyperthyroidism.

Losses at the gene ends were 4 bases for V and 3 bases for J; bases not matched to a gene: 5. CDR3 length: 14 amino acids. Per the germline V gene, CDR1 is MDHEN and CDR2 is SYDVKM. The study excluded patients with uncontrolled infection, other autoimmune disease, pregnancy or lactation. V gene TRBV28 combines with J gene TRBJ2-7; 8 bases fit TRBD1. The clonotype was recovered from a woman in her twenties or thirties with Graves' ophthalmopathy. Sequenced sample: blood. The CDR3 spells CASSSGQVFYEQYF. In nucleotides, the CDR3 is TGTGCCAGCAGTTCGGGACAGGTATTCTACGAGCAGTACTTC.